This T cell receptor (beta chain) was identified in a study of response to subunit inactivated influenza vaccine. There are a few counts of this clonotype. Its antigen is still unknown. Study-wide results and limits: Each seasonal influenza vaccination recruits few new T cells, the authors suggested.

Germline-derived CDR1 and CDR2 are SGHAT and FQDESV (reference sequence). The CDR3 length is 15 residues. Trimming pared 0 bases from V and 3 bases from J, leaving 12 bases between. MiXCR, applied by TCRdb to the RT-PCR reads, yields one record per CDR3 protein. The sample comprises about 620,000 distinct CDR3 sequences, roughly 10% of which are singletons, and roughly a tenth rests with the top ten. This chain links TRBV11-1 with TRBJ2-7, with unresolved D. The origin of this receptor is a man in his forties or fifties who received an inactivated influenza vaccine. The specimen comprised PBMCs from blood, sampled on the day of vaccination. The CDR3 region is CASSLAGQSYYEQYF. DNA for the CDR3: TGTGCCAGCAGCTTAGCCGGCCAGAGCTACTACGAGCAGTACTTC. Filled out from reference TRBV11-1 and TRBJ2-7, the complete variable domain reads EAEVAQSPRYKITEKSQAVAFWCDPISGHATLYWYRQILGQGPELLVQFQDESVVDDSQLPKDRFSAERLKGVDSTLKIQPAELGDSAMYLCASSLAGQSYYEQYFGPGTRLTVT.